The sample holds a few counts of the clone carrying this T cell receptor (beta chain). Authors' analysis steps: Reference gene primer amplification yielded estimated nucleated cell counts. Clones were read by immunoSEQ multiplex PCR, and TCRdb kept only the in-frame ones, dropping some. The D gene and trimming were derived from the DNA, and the V and J assignments and clone size from that table. This sample has 70,000 to 90,000 clones, with approximately 86% found just once. The data belong to a study of blood T cell repertoires in COVID-19. Study details: In each case, the material was cDNA or gDNA derived from T cells, B-cell-depleted T cells, or PBMCs.

In Seattle, patients joined the study during active infection and were tracked longitudinally. Trimming cost V 2 bases and J 3 bases; bases outside gene matches: 4. Germline V CDR1 and CDR2: SGHRS, YFSETQ. The CDR3 consists of 14 residues. This chain connects TRBV5-1 to TRBJ2-7; 8 bases are a match to TRBD1. The sequenced sample was peripheral blood. The sequence derives from a man older than 75 with COVID-19, enrolled during active disease. The CDR3 loop is CASSFTGGLYEQYF. The DNA for the CDR3 is TGCGCCAGCAGCTTTACAGGGGGGCTCTACGAGCAGTACTTC.